A selection of T cell receptor beta chains follows, all from one sample in a study of cytomegalovirus exposure and HLA in healthy donors. Profiling relied on immunoSEQ multiplex PCR, and the TCRdb table lists in-frame clones only, not all of them. This repertoire shows hundreds of thousands of clones, approximately 90% found once; its top ten account for roughly 2.3%. Material: PBMCs. The receptors stem from a woman aged 18-30 years in good health and CMV-seronegative. Both conserved end residues are part of each CDR3. D genes are given only for firm matches. Rows may omit the clone size; those that give it use once, few, many or a size class.

j_call,d_call,clone_size,v_call,cdr3_aa,cdr3_nt
TRBJ2-7,.,.,TRBV2,CASRAGHTYDEQYF,TGTGCCAGCAGGGCTGGACATACCTACGATGAGCAGTACTTC
TRBJ2-7,.,.,TRBV27,CASKDTVSYEQYF,TGTGCCAGCAAAGACACCGTCTCCTACGAGCAGTACTTC
TRBJ2-3,.,.,TRBV4-2,CASSQVLGGAYTDTQYF,TGTGCCAGCAGCCAAGTCTTAGGCGGGGCATACACAGATACGCAGTATTTT
TRBJ1-2,.,.,TRBV5-5,CASSPERVRYGYTF,TGTGCCAGCAGCCCCGAGCGGGTCCGCTATGGCTACACCTTC
TRBJ1-2,.,.,TRBV29-1,CSVLGLKYGYTF,TGCAGCGTCCTGGGACTGAAATATGGCTACACCTTC
TRBJ1-1,.,few,TRBV5-1,CASSSGQLGVGGTEAFF,TGCGCCAGCAGCTCAGGACAGCTGGGGGTGGGAGGGACTGAAGCTTTCTTT
TRBJ2-7,TRBD1,.,TRBV6-1,CASRRTGDNYEQYF,TGTGCCAGCCGGAGGACAGGGGATAACTACGAGCAGTACTTC
TRBJ1-5,TRBD1,.,TRBV7-8,CASSEGGAGQPQHF,TGTGCCAGCAGCGAAGGGGGCGCGGGTCAGCCCCAGCATTTT
TRBJ2-3,.,.,TRBV12-5,CASGLVNKTGLTDTQYF,TGTGCTAGTGGTTTGGTAAATAAGACAGGTTTAACAGATACGCAGTATTTT
TRBJ1-6,.,.,TRBV7-6,CASSSGVNSPLHF,TGTGCCAGCAGCTCAGGGGTAAATTCACCCCTCCACTTT
TRBJ1-1,TRBD1,.,TRBV5-5,CASSKQGLTEAFF,TGTGCCAGCAGCAAACAGGGGCTGACTGAAGCTTTCTTT
TRBJ2-5,TRBD1,.,TRBV7-8,CASSLVSGGKTQYF,TGTGCCAGCAGCTTAGTATCAGGGGGAAAGACCCAGTACTTC
TRBJ2-1,.,.,TRBV7-9,CASSPFFSYNEQFF,TGTGCCAGCAGCCCTTTCTTCTCCTACAATGAGCAGTTCTTC
TRBJ2-6,.,.,TRBV7-3,CASTPSSGANVLTF,TGTGCCAGCACCCCCTCCTCTGGGGCCAACGTCCTGACTTTC
TRBJ2-1,TRBD2,.,TRBV7-3,CASSVGLLAGHNEQFF,TGTGCCAGCAGCGTGGGTCTGCTAGCGGGGCACAATGAGCAGTTCTTC
TRBJ1-2,TRBD1,.,TRBV30,CAWNDREGYGYTF,TGTGCCTGGAACGACAGGGAAGGGTATGGCTACACCTTC
TRBJ1-4,TRBD1,.,TRBV4-1,CASSQGGSGGPGSEKLFF,TGCGCCAGCAGCCAAGGTGGCTCAGGGGGCCCCGGTAGTGAAAAACTGTTTTTT
TRBJ2-5,.,once,TRBV27,CASGRTHTRVLETQYF,TGTGCCAGCGGACGGACACATACAAGGGTCCTAGAGACCCAGTACTTC
TRBJ1-2,TRBD1,.,TRBV7-9,CASSLAQGAVNGYTF,TGTGCCAGCAGCTTAGCGCAGGGGGCGGTAAATGGCTACACCTTC
TRBJ2-7,.,.,TRBV5-1,CASSSGGSLYEQYF,TGCGCCAGCAGCTCCGGCGGAAGTTTGTACGAGCAGTACTTC
TRBJ2-5,.,.,TRBV5-6,CASSLRGLQETQYF,TGTGCCAGCAGCTTGCGTGGGCTCCAAGAGACCCAGTACTTC
TRBJ2-4,.,.,TRBV2,CASSSTGGVQYF,TGTGCCAGCAGCTCGACAGGAGGCGTTCAGTACTTC
TRBJ1-2,.,few,TRBV5-1,CASSLTGQLNYGYTF,TGCGCCAGCAGCTTGACGGGACAACTTAACTATGGCTACACCTTC
TRBJ2-1,TRBD2,.,TRBV18,CASFLSGDYNEQFF,TGTGCCAGCTTTCTCAGCGGGGACTACAATGAGCAGTTCTTC
TRBJ1-5,.,.,TRBV21-1,CASSCLWQYSNQPQHF,TGTGCCAGCAGCTGCCTTTGGCAGTATAGCAATCAGCCCCAGCATTTT
TRBJ1-2,.,.,TRBV23-1,CASSQAGKYGYTF,TGCGCCAGCAGTCAAGCAGGGAAGTATGGCTACACCTTC
TRBJ2-2,.,.,TRBV6-1,CASRMGGTGELFF,TGTGCCAGCAGGATGGGGGGCACCGGGGAGCTGTTTTTT
TRBJ1-6,.,.,TRBV2,CASSDWGTRNSPLHF,TGTGCCAGCAGTGACTGGGGGACTAGGAATTCACCCCTCCACTTT
TRBJ2-1,TRBD2,.,TRBV27,CASSLSSGGYNEQFF,TGTGCCAGCAGTTTATCTAGCGGGGGGTACAATGAGCAGTTCTTC
TRBJ1-6,TRBD1,.,TRBV5-1,CASSRATGANSPGTLHF,TGCGCCAGCAGTCGGGCGACAGGGGCGAATTCCCCAGGGACCCTCCACTTT
TRBJ2-1,TRBD2,.,TRBV5-1,CASSLVSGSYNEQFF,TGCGCCAGCAGCTTGGTTAGCGGGTCCTACAATGAGCAGTTCTTC
TRBJ1-2,.,.,TRBV7-9,CASSPGQRNGYTF,TGTGCCAGCAGCCCGGGACAACGCAATGGCTACACCTTC
TRBJ1-3,.,.,TRBV4-1,CASSQEGRAFSGNTIYF,TGCGCCAGCAGCCAAGAGGGCAGAGCCTTCTCTGGAAACACCATATATTTT
TRBJ1-1,TRBD1,.,TRBV11-3,CASSFGQGDAFF,TGTGCCAGCAGCTTTGGACAGGGGGACGCTTTCTTT
TRBJ2-5,TRBD1,.,TRBV13,CASSSDRGREETQYF,TGTGCCAGCAGCTCCGACAGGGGGCGGGAAGAGACCCAGTACTTC
TRBJ1-6,.,.,TRBV15,CATRAGDNSPLHF,TGTGCCACCAGGGCAGGGGATAATTCACCCCTCCACTTT
TRBJ2-4,TRBD1,.,TRBV13,CASSFRGQGAKNIQYF,TGTGCCAGCAGCTTCAGGGGGCAGGGAGCCAAAAACATTCAGTACTTC